The entry below describes one T cell receptor beta chain. Its antigen is unknown. Tumor samples were taken before definitive surgery or chemotherapy. Sequencing used immunoSEQ multiplex PCR; TCRdb keeps in-frame clones, though not all of them. The sample lists 4,200 or so clones; 70% to 75% were seen once. This entry belongs to a study of high-grade serous ovarian cancer treatment subgroups. Across the study: Each sample yielded on average 7,494 unique TCR beta rearrangements from approximately 13,000 reads.

Findings and limits, study-wide: CDR1 and CDR2 were left unanalyzed; analyses focused on CDR3. These tumor repertoires lack spatial information from bulk sequencing. Tumors within one patient showed repertoire similarity of about 0.1 to 0.8.

This clonotype was obtained from a human donor with high-grade serous ovarian cancer. The sample taken for sequencing was tumor tissue.

Written as DNA, the CDR3 is TGTGCCAGCAGCTCTCTGTCGGCACCGGAGACCCAGTACTTC. Protein product: CASSSLSAPETQYF. The chain combines TRBV5-6 with TRBJ2-5; D unresolved. This CDR3 has 14 residues. V gave up 3 bases and J gave up 5 bases, with 14 bases separating them. Germline V gene data show CDR1 as SGHDT and CDR2 as YYEEEE.